The 5 T cell receptor beta chains given below trace back to one sample, sequenced in a study of cytomegalovirus exposure and HLA in healthy donors. Both 60 Vbeta primers and 13 Jbeta primers went into the PCR. Some clones are missing from TCRdb's copy, which holds only in-frame ones; the method was immunoSEQ multiplex PCR. This table has roughly 140,000 clones, roughly 84% appearing once. Sequencing used PBMCs. Source of these receptors: a boy aged 2 to 10 in good health and CMV-seronegative.

This sequence joins TRBV4-1 and TRBJ2-7, with D possibly matching TRBD2 (5 bases). The V end was cut by 6 bases, the J end by 0 bases, with 12 bases between. The CDR3 runs 14 residues. CDR1 and CDR2 (germline): MGHRA, YSYEKL. In DNA, the CDR3 is TGCGCCAGCAGGCTAGCTCATAGCTCCTACGAGCAGTACTTC. Its translation is CASRLAHSSYEQYF.

V and J are TRBV27 and TRBJ2-7, with 13 bases lining up with TRBD2. V dropped 5 bases and J dropped 4; count of bases not matched to a gene: 11. Germline assignment: CDR1 MNHEY and CDR2 SMNVEV (reference sequence). This CDR3 spans 17 amino acids. The CDR3 sequence: CASSRQGGTSGIYEQYF. The CDR3 coding sequence is TGTGCCAGCAGTCGACAAGGAGGGACTAGCGGGATATACGAGCAGTACTTC.

There are a few counts of this clone. CDR3: CASWRRDSENIQYF. The CDR3 nucleotides read TGTGCCAGCTGGCGTAGGGACTCGGAAAACATTCAGTACTTC. V and J are TRBV18 and TRBJ2-4; D possibly corresponds to TRBD2 (6 bases). V dropped 7 bases and J dropped 5 bases, with 15 bases sitting between them. The CDR3 consists of 14 residues. Germline V gene sequence: CDR1 KGHSH, CDR2 LQKENI.

The CDR3, as DNA: TGTGCCAGCAGCTTGATGGTATCCCCGGACGAGCAGTACTTC. Translating gives CASSLMVSPDEQYF. The V gene is TRBV7-6, the J gene TRBJ2-7; no firm D call. Germline values: CDR1 SGHVS, CDR2 FNYEAQ. CDR3 size: 14 residues. Trimming pared 3 bases from V and 5 bases from J, leaving 14 bases between. Supplemented by reference TRBV7-6 and TRBJ2-7, the full variable domain reads GAGVSQSPRYKVTKRGQDVALRCDPISGHVSLYWYRQALGQGPEFLTYFNYEAQQDKSGLPNDRFSAERPEGSISTLTIQRTEQRDSAMYRCASSLMVSPDEQYFGPGTRLTVT.

The chain recombines TRBV5-1 with TRBJ2-7, with D perhaps TRBD1 (6 bases). Germline loops: CDR1 SGHRS, CDR2 YFSETQ. The V and J ends lost 0 bases and 2 bases respectively, with 15 bases between them. The CDR3 totals 16 residues. Here the CDR3 reads CASSLDSRGRTYEQYF. Written as DNA, the CDR3 is TGCGCCAGCAGCTTGGACTCCAGGGGACGTACCTACGAGCAGTACTTC.